This TCR beta chain was identified during a study of T cell repertoires in cytomegalovirus infection. Germline CDR1 reads SGHTA; CDR2 reads FQGNSA. V was cut by 1 base and J by 6 bases, with 10 bases left in between. CDR3 size: 13 residues. TCRdb recomputed calls from the reads with MiXCR, one row per CDR3 protein. The sample lists about 240,000 distinct CDR3 sequences; over 9% were seen once. This clonotype was observed at least ten times. Sequencing input: PBMCs. This rearrangement joins TRBV7-2 to TRBJ2-7; D remains unclear. The receptor was isolated from a human donor in good health (CMV status not recorded). Some clones in this sample may be carry-over from other donors' samples. CDR3 loop: CASSLDPGPEQYF. The CDR3 DNA reads TGTGCCAGCAGCTTAGATCCCGGGCCCGAGCAGTACTTC.